What follows is one TCR beta chain and its context. The data were taken from a study of blood T cell repertoires in COVID-19. Study at large: The United States, Italy and Spain provided the acute and convalescent COVID-19 samples.

Authors' data handling: Amplification of reference gene primers was used by the study to estimate nucleated cell counts. Data came from immunoSEQ multiplex PCR; TCRdb stores just in-frame clones and leaves some out. V and J calls and clone size are copied from that table; D and trimming were computed from the DNA. Of 100,000 to 130,000 clones listed, about 90% are singletons. V dropped 3 bases and J dropped 0 bases, with 15 bases sitting between them. The length of the CDR3 is 17 residues. The germline CDR1 and CDR2 sequences are LGHNA and YNFKEQ. The receptor's source is a woman aged 25 to 39 with acute or convalescent COVID-19. The chain combines TRBV4-2 with TRBJ1-5, with D unclear. The sequenced sample was peripheral blood. CDR3 sequence (DNA): TGTGCCAGCAGCCAGGGTGCGGCAGCACATAGCAATCAGCCCCAGCATTTT. Residues: CASSQGAAAHSNQPQHF.